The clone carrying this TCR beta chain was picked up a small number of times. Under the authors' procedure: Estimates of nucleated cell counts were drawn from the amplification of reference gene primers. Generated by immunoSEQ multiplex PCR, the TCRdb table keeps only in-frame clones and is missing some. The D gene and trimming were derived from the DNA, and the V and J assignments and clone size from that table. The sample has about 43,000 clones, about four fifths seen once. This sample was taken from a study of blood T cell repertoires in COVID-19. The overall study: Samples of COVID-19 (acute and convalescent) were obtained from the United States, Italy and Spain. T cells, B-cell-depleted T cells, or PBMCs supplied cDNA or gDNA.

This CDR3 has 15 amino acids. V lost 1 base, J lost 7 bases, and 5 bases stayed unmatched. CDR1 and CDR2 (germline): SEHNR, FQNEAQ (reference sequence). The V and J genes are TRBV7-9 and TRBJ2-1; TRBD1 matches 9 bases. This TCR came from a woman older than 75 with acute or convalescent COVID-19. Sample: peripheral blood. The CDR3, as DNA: TGTGCCAGCAGCTTAGGGACAGGGGAGGAGAATGAGCAGTTCTTC. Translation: CASSLGTGEENEQFF.